These 21 T cell receptor beta chains were sequenced from one sample in a study of T-cell reconstitution after alpha-beta-depleted transplantation in children. Researchers prepared the TCRbeta library using unique molecular identifiers, the study reports. MiXCR, applied by TCRdb to the PCR reads, yields one record per CDR3 protein. This sample has 100,000 to 120,000 distinct CDR3 sequences; about 9.4% occur once, and the top ten carry roughly 8%. The sequencing here drew on PBMCs from the stem cell graft donor, taken from the stem cell graft. The receptors shown here come from a human donor who donated a stem cell graft to a child with acute lymphoblastic leukemia.

This clonotype came up many times. V gene TRBV3-1 combines with J gene TRBJ2-7, with 12 bases that match TRBD1. The CDR3 length is 13 residues. The ends lost 9 bases at V and 3 bases at J; junction bases unmatched: 3. Germline CDR1 and CDR2: LGHDT and YNNKEL (reference sequence). The CDR3 coding sequence is TGTGCCAGTGGGACAGGGGGCTTCTACGAGCAGTACTTC. It yields the protein CASGTGGFYEQYF.

The sample holds many counts of this clonotype. This chain joins TRBV5-5 and TRBJ2-1; a possible D gene is TRBD2 (6 bases). This CDR3 region has 15 residues. The V and J ends lost 2 bases and 0 bases respectively, with 9 bases between them. Germline CDR1 and CDR2: SGHKS and YYEKEE (reference sequence). CDR3 amino acids: CASSFAGSSYNEQFF. The DNA of the CDR3 is TGTGCCAGCAGCTTCGCGGGGAGCTCCTACAATGAGCAGTTCTTC.

The chain recombines TRBV29-1 with TRBJ1-6; possibly TRBD1 for D (6 bases). CDR1 and CDR2 from the germline V gene are SQVTM and ANQGSEA. The CDR3 runs to 14 residues. Trimming pared 6 bases from V and 0 bases from J, leaving 9 bases between. CDR3: CSVGQSSYNSPLHF. CDR3 nucleotide sequence: TGCAGCGTCGGACAGAGCTCCTATAATTCACCCCTCCACTTT. The variable domain in full, with the rest retrieved from reference TRBV29-1 and TRBJ1-6, is SAVISQKPSRDICQRGTSLTIQCQVDSQVTMMFWYRQQPGQSLTLIATANQGSEATYESGFVIDKFPISRPNLTFSTLTVSNMSPEDSSIYLCSVGQSSYNSPLHFGNGTRLTVT.

This clonotype has at least ten counts. V usage is TRBV5-1 and J usage is TRBJ2-5; TRBD1 is a possible D gene (6 bases). Germline CDR1 reads SGHRS; CDR2 reads YFSETQ. The CDR3 is 16 amino acids. Trimming removed 2 bases at V and 4 bases at J, with 18 bases between. This chain's CDR3 is CASSLAGVGAIETQYF. The CDR3 bases are TGCGCCAGCAGCTTAGCAGGGGTAGGGGCCATAGAGACCCAGTACTTC.

This clonotype was counted at least ten times. This chain uses TRBV4-3 with TRBJ2-3; D may be TRBD2 (5 bases). The germline V gene has CDR1 LGHNA and CDR2 YSLEER. The CDR3 contains 14 residues. Trimming pared 0 bases from V and 4 bases from J, leaving 8 bases between. The CDR3 sequence is CASSQEPGSDTQYF. CDR3 in DNA: TGCGCCAGCAGCCAAGAACCGGGGTCAGATACGCAGTATTTT.

V gene TRBV11-2 combines with J gene TRBJ2-7; D not resolved. This CDR3 has 15 amino acids. CDR1 and CDR2 (germline): SGHAT, FQNNGV. Trimming took off 5 bases at V and 6 bases at J, with 20 bases between the two ends. The CDR3 sequence: CASSPGSGPLGEQYF. CDR3 coding DNA: TGTGCCAGCAGCCCCGGTTCCGGACCCCTGGGCGAGCAGTACTTC.

The V and J genes are TRBV30 and TRBJ1-2, with 8 bases aligning to TRBD1. Unmatched junction bases numbered 4, after V lost 4 bases and J lost 3 bases. The CDR3 consists of 13 residues. From germline, CDR1 is GTSNPN and CDR2 SVGIG (reference sequence). CDR3: CAWTMTGDYGYTF. The CDR3, as DNA: TGTGCCTGGACCATGACAGGGGACTATGGCTACACCTTC.

As concerns this clonotype: A much larger clone differs from this one at a single base, so this may be a read error. V usage is TRBV7-2 and J usage is TRBJ2-7, with D uncertain. CDR3 length: 10 amino acids. Germline loops: CDR1 SGHTA, CDR2 FQGNSA. The CDR3 protein is CASTSYDQYF. In nucleotides, the CDR3 is TGTGCCAGCACCTCCTACGACCAGTACTTC. Together with reference TRBV7-2 and TRBJ2-7, the CDR3 gives the full variable domain: GAGVSQSPSNKVTEKGKDVELRCDPISGHTALYWYRQSLGQGLEFLIYFQGNSAPDKSGLPSDRFSAERTGGSVSTLTIQRTQQEDSAVYLCASTSYDQYFGPGTRLTVT.

This clonotype was picked up many times. The chain recombines TRBV5-1 with TRBJ1-1; a weak D match, TRBD1 (6 bases). The germline CDR1 and CDR2 sequences are SGHRS and YFSETQ. V lost 0 bases, J lost 2 bases, and 14 bases lay in between. This CDR3 region has 16 residues. CDR3 residues: CASSLVQGPVNTEAFF. For the CDR3, the DNA is TGCGCCAGCAGCTTGGTTCAGGGGCCCGTAAACACTGAAGCTTTCTTT.

A note on this clonotype: With a much larger clone just one base away, this may be a read error. The chain carries TRBV3-1 and TRBJ1-2, with 12 bases fitting TRBD1. Germline V gene sequence: CDR1 LGHDT, CDR2 YNNKEL (reference sequence). CDR3 size: 16 residues. V lost 4 bases to trimming and J lost 6 bases; unmatched junction nucleotides: 9. DNA of the CDR3: TGTGCCAGCAGCCTAGGCTTCGGGACAGGGGGCCATGGCTACACCTTC. It translates to CASSLGFGTGGHGYTF. Looking up the rest from reference TRBV3-1 and TRBJ1-2 gives the full variable domain: DTAVSQTPKYLVTQMGNDKSIKCEQNLGHDTMYWYKQDSKKFLKIMFSYNNKELIINETVPNRFSPKSPDKAHLNLHINSLELGDSAVYFCASSLGFGTGGHGYTFGSGTRLTVV.

This clonotype showed up many times. The chain employs TRBV15 and TRBJ2-1; TRBD1 or TRBD2 may be the D gene (6 bases each). The germline CDR1 and CDR2 sequences are LNHNV and YYDKDF (reference sequence). V was pared by 5 bases and J by 8 bases, with 16 bases between. The CDR3 is 14 amino acids. The CDR3 here is CATSEDPRGDEQFF. DNA for the CDR3: TGTGCCACCAGCGAAGACCCAAGGGGGGATGAGCAGTTCTTC.

This clonotype was seen ten or more times. V and J are TRBV25-1 and TRBJ1-1; D remains unclear. The CDR3 covers 15 residues. The ends were cut back, 6 bases at V and 3 bases at J, with 17 bases in the middle. Germline V gene data show CDR1 as MGHDK and CDR2 as SYGVNS. The CDR3 is CASSLRGGMHTEAFF. DNA for the CDR3: TGTGCCAGCAGCCTCCGGGGAGGGATGCACACTGAAGCTTTCTTT.

This clonotype was counted many times. V is TRBV5-1 and J is TRBJ2-7; 10 bases align to TRBD1. The CDR3 loop spans 17 amino acids. V was pared by 0 bases and J by 5 bases, with 11 bases of the junction left unmatched. Germline V gene lookup returns CDR1 SGHRS and CDR2 YFSETQ. The CDR3 DNA reads TGCGCCAGCAGCTTGGCCCATCGGGACAGGGGTTCCCACGAGCAGTACTTC. It is translated as CASSLAHRDRGSHEQYF.

Many counts were recorded for this clonotype. The chain has TRBV2 and TRBJ2-7, with no clear D. There are 10 residues in the CDR3. V dropped 9 bases and J dropped 6 bases, with 9 bases sitting between them. Per germline, CDR1 SNHLY and CDR2 FYNNEI. The CDR3 DNA is TGTGCCAGGGCGAAGGGCGAGCAGTACTTC. Encoded protein: CARAKGEQYF.

This clonotype was counted many times. The V and J genes are TRBV19 and TRBJ2-1; D possibly uses TRBD1 or TRBD2 (6 bases each). With 2 bases removed from V and 2 bases from J, the gap between germline ends came to 16 bases. CDR1 and CDR2 (germline): LNHDA, SQIVND (reference sequence). This CDR3 has 17 amino acids. CDR3 coding DNA: TGTGCCAGTAGTATATTCGTGGGGGGCCCGACCTACAATGAGCAGTTCTTC. Its translation: CASSIFVGGPTYNEQFF.

This clonotype has at least ten counts. The rearrangement joins TRBV29-1 to TRBJ2-7; a weak D match, TRBD1 (6 bases). Looked up from germline, CDR1 is SQVTM and CDR2 is ANQGSEA. The V end was cut by 5 bases, the J end by 4 bases, with 15 bases between. The CDR3 contains 13 residues. CDR3 bases: TGCAGCGTTCGAACAGGGAAAGGTTACGAGCAGTACTTC. Translated, it gives CSVRTGKGYEQYF.

This clonotype was seen ten or more times. V and J are TRBV11-1 and TRBJ2-5, with D unresolved. Trimming pared 1 base from V and 2 bases from J, leaving 8 bases between. The germline CDR1 and CDR2 sequences are SGHAT and FQDESV (reference sequence). This CDR3 comprises 14 residues. The chain's CDR3 is CASSLEELQETQYF. CDR3 bases: TGTGCCAGCAGCTTAGAGGAGTTACAAGAGACCCAGTACTTC. Full variable domain (missing parts from reference TRBV11-1 and TRBJ2-5): EAEVAQSPRYKITEKSQAVAFWCDPISGHATLYWYRQILGQGPELLVQFQDESVVDDSQLPKDRFSAERLKGVDSTLKIQPAELGDSAMYLCASSLEELQETQYFGPGTRLLVL.

This clonotype was recorded many times. The J gene is TRBJ1-6, the V gene TRBV5-1; a weak D match, TRBD1 (5 bases). The CDR3 is 16 residues long. CDR1 is SGHRS, CDR2 YFSETQ, per germline. V lost 0 bases to trimming and J lost 9 bases, with 16 bases between them. The CDR3 spells CASSLGGPPRGSPLHF. The CDR3 nucleotides read TGCGCCAGCAGCTTGGGAGGGCCTCCAAGGGGTTCACCCCTCCACTTT. The full variable domain, rest sourced from reference TRBV5-1 and TRBJ1-6, is KAGVTQTPRYLIKTRGQQVTLSCSPISGHRSVSWYQQTPGQGLQFLFEYFSETQRNKGNFPGRFSGRQFSNSRSEMNVSTLELGDSALYLCASSLGGPPRGSPLHFGNGTRLTVT.

This clonotype was detected many times. The chain links TRBV19 to TRBJ2-3, with 11 bases that match TRBD1. CDR3 size: 15 residues. Germline CDR1 is LNHDA and CDR2 is SQIVND (reference sequence). The ends lost 7 bases at V and 2 bases at J; junction bases unmatched: 5. CDR3 amino acids: CASTSGQGATDTQYF. The CDR3 coding sequence is TGTGCCAGTACCAGCGGACAGGGGGCCACAGATACGCAGTATTTT.

In its sample, this clonotype was seen many times. V and J are TRBV6-5 and TRBJ2-7; D gene uncertain. The V and J ends lost 2 bases and 2 bases respectively, with 7 bases between them. CDR3 length equals 13 residues. Germline V lookup: CDR1 MNHEY, CDR2 SVGAGI. As DNA, the CDR3 is TGTGCCAGCAGTTACGGCGTACCCTACGAGCAGTACTTC. Its translation: CASSYGVPYEQYF.

This clonotype was counted ten times or more. The chain carries TRBV5-1 and TRBJ2-2; TRBD1 aligns across 7 bases. CDR1 and CDR2 (germline): SGHRS, YFSETQ. The V gene end was trimmed by 4 bases and the J gene end by 0 bases; junction bases not matched to a gene: 3. The CDR3 runs to 15 residues. The CDR3 here is CASSHDRANTGELFF. The CDR3 DNA follows: TGCGCCAGCAGCCACGACAGGGCGAACACCGGGGAGCTGTTTTTT.